The table lists the clone carrying this T cell receptor beta chain with a few counts. Antigen unknown. Reverse transcribing all isolated RNA meant expressed TCRB transcripts were sequenced. Libraries were prepared by immunoSEQ multiplex PCR; TCRdb keeps only in-frame clonotypes and omits some of them. The top ten clones hold 0.015% of a sample with some 330,000 clones, approximately 9.9% of them seen once. Donors underwent one heparinised blood draw, around 120 mL on average. This specimen comes from a study of beta chain features in type 1 diabetes. Study as a whole: Patients did not differ from healthy donors in age, gender or cell yield.

Study-level findings and limits: All four CD4+ subsets of Type 1 diabetes patients contained TCRB CDR3s that were moderately but significantly shorter. Cells carrying high TCR expression could end up over-represented when cDNA is sequenced.

The germline CDR1 and CDR2 sequences are GTSNPN and SVGIG (reference sequence). Trimming removed 7 bases from V and 0 bases from J, with 14 bases in between. This CDR3 has 14 residues. The chain combines TRBV30 with TRBJ2-3, with D possibly TRBD2 on 6 matching bases. This sequence originates from a woman in her 30s in good health. The sample was naive CD4+ T cells from blood. For the CDR3, the DNA is TGTGCCTCCACCGGGGGTCCTAGCACAGATACGCAGTATTTT. Protein sequence: CASTGGPSTDTQYF.